Sequencing of this T cell receptor beta chain was carried out in a study of blood T cells in healthy people across ages. A second PCR of about 7 to 12 cycles used a sample-barcoded 5' primer and a J-beta primer mix. TCRdb called the 5' RACE reads again in MiXCR, with one record for every CDR3 protein. Of 650,000 to 1,000,000 distinct CDR3 sequences listed, 35% to 40% are singletons. The germline CDR1 and CDR2 sequences are LNHNV and YYDKDF (reference sequence). This CDR3 contains 14 residues. Points from the study as a whole: Unsorted PBMCs ruled out conclusive naive versus antigen-experienced comparison. A roughly linear age-dependent decrease characterized TCR beta diversity per million T cells.

Remarks on this clonotype: Its matching antigen is unknown. A much larger clonotype is one base distant, so this may be a read error.

The receptor comes from a young man in good health. The sequencing sample was made of blood. This rearrangement joins TRBV15 to TRBJ1-5; D call uncertain. The CDR3 region is CATSRKISDQPQHF. The CDR3 bases are TGTGCCACCAGCCGGAAAATTAGCGATCAGCCCCAGCATTTT.